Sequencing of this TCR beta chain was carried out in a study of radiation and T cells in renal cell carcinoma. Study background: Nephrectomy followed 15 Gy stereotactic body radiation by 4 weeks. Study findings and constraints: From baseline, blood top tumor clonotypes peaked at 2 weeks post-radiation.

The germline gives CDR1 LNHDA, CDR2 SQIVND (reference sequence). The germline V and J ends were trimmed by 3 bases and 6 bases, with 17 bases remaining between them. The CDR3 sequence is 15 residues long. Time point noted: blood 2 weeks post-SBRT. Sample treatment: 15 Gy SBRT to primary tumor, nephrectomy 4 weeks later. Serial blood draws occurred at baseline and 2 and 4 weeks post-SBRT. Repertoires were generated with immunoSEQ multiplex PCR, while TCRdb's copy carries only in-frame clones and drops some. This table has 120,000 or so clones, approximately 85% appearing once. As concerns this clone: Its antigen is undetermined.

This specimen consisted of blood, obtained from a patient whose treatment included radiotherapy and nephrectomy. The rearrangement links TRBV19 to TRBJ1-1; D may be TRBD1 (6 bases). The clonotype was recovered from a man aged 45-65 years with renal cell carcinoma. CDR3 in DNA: TGTGCCAGTAGTATGGTGTCAGGGGCCGGAGCTGAAGCTTTCTTT. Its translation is CASSMVSGAGAEAFF.